This TCR beta chain comes out of a study of cytomegalovirus exposure and HLA in healthy donors. Across the study: A later analysis reported the same platform for the roughly 120 validation repertoires and the roughly 650 first-cohort repertoires. General study results and limits: Despite most TCR sequences being rare, some public TCRs occurred in many donors. The CMV antigen specificity of a few CMV-associated chains was confirmed through in vitro analysis.

The data were produced by immunoSEQ multiplex PCR, yet TCRdb's version contains in-frame clones alone and is incomplete. The sample gives under 300,000 clones, approximately 86% of which show up once; approximately 1% is in the top ten. The donors were part of the roughly 130-subject validation cohort, which stood apart from the approximately 700-subject first cohort. Concerning this clone itself: Its antigen is as yet unknown.

This receptor was taken from a woman aged 18-29 years in good health and CMV-seronegative. The specimen sequenced was PBMCs.

CDR3 region: CASTPSKETQYF. CDR3 coding DNA: TGTGCCAGCACCCCGAGCAAAGAGACCCAGTACTTC. The chain joins TRBV6-6 to TRBJ2-5; D is uncertain. The CDR3 is 12 residues long. Trimming shortened V by 7 bases and J by 3 bases, and 9 bases separated the two germline ends. In germline, CDR1 is MNHNY, CDR2 SVGAGI (reference sequence).